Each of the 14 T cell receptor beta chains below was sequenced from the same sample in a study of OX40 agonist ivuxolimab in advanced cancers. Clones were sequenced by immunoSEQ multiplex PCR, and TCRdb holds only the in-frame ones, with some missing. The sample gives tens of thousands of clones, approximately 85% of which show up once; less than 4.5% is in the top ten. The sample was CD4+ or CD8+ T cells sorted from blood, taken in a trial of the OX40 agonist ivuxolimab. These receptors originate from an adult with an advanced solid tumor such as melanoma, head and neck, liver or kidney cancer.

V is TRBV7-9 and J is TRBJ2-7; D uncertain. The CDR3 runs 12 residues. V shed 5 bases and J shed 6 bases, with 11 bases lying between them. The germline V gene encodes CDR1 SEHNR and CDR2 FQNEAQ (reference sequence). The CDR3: CASSLARAEQYF. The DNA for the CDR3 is TGTGCCAGCAGCCTTGCTAGGGCCGAGCAGTACTTC.

The CDR3 bases are TGTGCCTGGAGTGGAGGGACAGGGAACAATCAGCCCCAGCATTTT. Amino acid sequence: CAWSGGTGNNQPQHF. J is TRBJ1-5 and V is TRBV30, with 9 bases matching TRBD1. Trimming cost V 1 base and J 3 bases; bases outside gene matches: 4. The germline CDR1 and CDR2 sequences are GTSNPN and SVGIG (reference sequence). CDR3 length: 15 residues.

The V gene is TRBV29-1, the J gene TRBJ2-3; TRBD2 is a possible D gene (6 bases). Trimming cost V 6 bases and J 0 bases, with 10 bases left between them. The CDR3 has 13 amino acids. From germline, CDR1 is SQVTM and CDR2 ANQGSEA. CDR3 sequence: CSVAGPSTDTQYF. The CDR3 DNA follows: TGCAGCGTAGCGGGTCCTAGCACAGATACGCAGTATTTT.

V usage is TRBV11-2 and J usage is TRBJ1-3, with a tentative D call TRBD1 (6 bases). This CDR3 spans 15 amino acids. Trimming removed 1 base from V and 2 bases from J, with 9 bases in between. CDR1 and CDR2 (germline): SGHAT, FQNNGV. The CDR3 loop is CASSLAGQTGNTIYF. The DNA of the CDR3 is TGTGCCAGCAGCTTAGCGGGACAAACTGGAAACACCATATATTTT.

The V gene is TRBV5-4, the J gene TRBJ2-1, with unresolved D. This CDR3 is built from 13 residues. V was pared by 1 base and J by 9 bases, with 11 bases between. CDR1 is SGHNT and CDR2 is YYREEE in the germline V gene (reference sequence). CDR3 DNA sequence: TGTGCCAGCAGCTTGCCTTTTTTCGCTGAGCAGTTCTTC. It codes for CASSLPFFAEQFF.

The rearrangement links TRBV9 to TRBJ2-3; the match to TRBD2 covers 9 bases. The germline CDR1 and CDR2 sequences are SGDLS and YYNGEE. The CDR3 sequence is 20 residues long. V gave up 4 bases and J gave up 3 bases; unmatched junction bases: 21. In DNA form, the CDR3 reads TGTGCCAGCAGCCGCGCCTCTAGCGGGAACATCCTGGGGGGGACAGATACGCAGTATTTT. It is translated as CASSRASSGNILGGTDTQYF. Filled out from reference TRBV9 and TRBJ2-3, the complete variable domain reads DSGVTQTPKHLITATGQRVTLRCSPRSGDLSVYWYQQSLDQGLQFLIQYYNGEERAKGNILERFSAQQFPDLHSELNLSSLELGDSALYFCASSRASSGNILGGTDTQYFGPGTRLTVL.

CDR3 region: CASSMELAGNNEQFF. The CDR3 nucleotides are TGTGCCAGCAGTATGGAGCTAGCGGGAAACAATGAGCAGTTCTTC. The chain employs TRBV13 and TRBJ2-1, with TRBD2 matching over 9 bases. Per the germline V gene, CDR1 is PRHDT and CDR2 is FYEKMQ (reference sequence). With V trimmed by 6 bases and J by 5 bases, 8 bases remained unmatched. CDR3 length: 15 residues.

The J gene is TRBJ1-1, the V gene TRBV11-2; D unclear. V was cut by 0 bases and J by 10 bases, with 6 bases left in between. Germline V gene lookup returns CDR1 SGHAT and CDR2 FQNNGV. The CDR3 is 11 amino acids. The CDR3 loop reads CASSLDSTAFF. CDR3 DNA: TGTGCCAGCAGCTTAGATTCTACAGCTTTCTTT.

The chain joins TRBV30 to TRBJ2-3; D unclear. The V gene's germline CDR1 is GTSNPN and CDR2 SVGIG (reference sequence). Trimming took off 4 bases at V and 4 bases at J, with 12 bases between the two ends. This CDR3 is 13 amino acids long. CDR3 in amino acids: CAWNSNLADTQYF. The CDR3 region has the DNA TGTGCCTGGAATTCTAACTTAGCAGATACGCAGTATTTT.

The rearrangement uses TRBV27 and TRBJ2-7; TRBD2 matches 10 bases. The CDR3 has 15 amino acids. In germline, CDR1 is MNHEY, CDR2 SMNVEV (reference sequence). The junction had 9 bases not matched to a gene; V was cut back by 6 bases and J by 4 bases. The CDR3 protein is CASSTEGTSAYEQYF. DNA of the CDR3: TGTGCCAGCAGCACAGAGGGGACTAGCGCTTACGAGCAGTACTTC.

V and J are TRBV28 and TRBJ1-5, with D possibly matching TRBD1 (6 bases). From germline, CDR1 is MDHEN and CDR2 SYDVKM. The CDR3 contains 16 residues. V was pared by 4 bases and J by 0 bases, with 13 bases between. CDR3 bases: TGTGCCAGCAGTTCTGCTGGACAGAATAGCAATCAGCCCCAGCATTTT. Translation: CASSSAGQNSNQPQHF.

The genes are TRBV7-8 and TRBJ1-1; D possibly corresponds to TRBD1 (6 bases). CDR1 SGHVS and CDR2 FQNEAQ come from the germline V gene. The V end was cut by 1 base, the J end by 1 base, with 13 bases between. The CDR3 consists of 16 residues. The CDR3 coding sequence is TGTGCCAGCAGCTTAGGAGCTTGGGGGGCGAACACTGAAGCTTTCTTT. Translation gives CASSLGAWGANTEAFF.

As DNA, the CDR3 is TGTGCCAGCAGCTTAAACCAGGGGGCCTACGAGCAGTACTTC. As protein: CASSLNQGAYEQYF. The chain combines TRBV11-3 with TRBJ2-7; 7 positions match TRBD1. CDR1 SGHNT and CDR2 YENEEA come from the germline V gene. V lost 2 bases and J lost 2; bases outside the gene matches: 3. The CDR3 runs to 14 residues.

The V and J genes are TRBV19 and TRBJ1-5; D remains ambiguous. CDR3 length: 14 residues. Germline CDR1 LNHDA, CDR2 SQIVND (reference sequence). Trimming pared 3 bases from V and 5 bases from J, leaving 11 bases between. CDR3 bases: TGTGCCAGTAGTATGTTGGCAGCTGATCAGCCCCAGCATTTT. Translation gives CASSMLAADQPQHF.